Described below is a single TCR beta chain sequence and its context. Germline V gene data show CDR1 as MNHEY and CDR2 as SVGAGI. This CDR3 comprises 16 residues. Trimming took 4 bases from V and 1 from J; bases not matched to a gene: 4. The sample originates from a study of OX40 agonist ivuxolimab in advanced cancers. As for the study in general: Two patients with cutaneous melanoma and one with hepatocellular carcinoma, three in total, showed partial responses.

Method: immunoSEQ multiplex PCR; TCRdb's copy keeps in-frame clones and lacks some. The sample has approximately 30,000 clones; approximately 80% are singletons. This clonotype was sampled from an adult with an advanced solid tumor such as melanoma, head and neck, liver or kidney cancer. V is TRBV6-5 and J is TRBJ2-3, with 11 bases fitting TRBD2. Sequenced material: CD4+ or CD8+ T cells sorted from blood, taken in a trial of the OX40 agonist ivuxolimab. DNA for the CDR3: TGTGCCAGCAGTTCTCTAGCGGGAGGCGGCACAGATACGCAGTATTTT. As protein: CASSSLAGGGTDTQYF.